A single sample gave rise to the 21 T cell receptor beta chains below, sequenced in a study of cytomegalovirus exposure and HLA in healthy donors. The PCR made use of 60 Vbeta and 13 Jbeta primers. The table came from immunoSEQ multiplex PCR; TCRdb's copy has only in-frame clones and leaves some out. The sample yields approximately 120,000 clones, just under 75% seen once. Sequencing was carried out using PBMCs. These receptors all stem from a human donor in good health.

The chain uses TRBV7-9 and TRBJ2-3; D is possibly TRBD1 (5 bases). V was clipped by 2 bases and J by 9 bases, with 18 bases between them. CDR3 length: 15 amino acids. The V gene's germline CDR1 is SEHNR and CDR2 FQNEAQ (reference sequence). The CDR3 region has the DNA TGTGCCAGCAGCTTAAAGGGGCCGGCGTTTCAAACGCAGTATTTT. Its protein product is CASSLKGPAFQTQYF.

As concerns this clone: The sample has other DNA sequences that encode this CDR3 too. The chain couples TRBV7-9 to TRBJ1-6, with TRBD1 as a possible D gene (5 bases). This CDR3 region has 14 residues. V was shortened by 6 bases and J by 6 bases, with 12 bases between the two germline ends. Germline-derived CDR1 and CDR2 are SEHNR and FQNEAQ (reference sequence). CDR3 in DNA: TGTGCCAGCAGTCGAGCCGGGGGTAATTCACCCCTCCACTTT. Encoded protein: CASSRAGGNSPLHF.

The chain recombines TRBV7-9 with TRBJ2-3; D gene uncertain. Looked up from germline, CDR1 is SEHNR and CDR2 is FQNEAQ (reference sequence). The CDR3 has 13 amino acids. Trimming took 8 bases from V and 0 from J, leaving 9 bases between them. The CDR3: CASCDSSTDTQYF. For the CDR3, the DNA is TGTGCCAGCTGCGACTCTAGCACAGATACGCAGTATTTT. Complete variable domain (other parts from reference TRBV7-9 and TRBJ2-3): DTGVSQNPRHKITKRGQNVTFRCDPISEHNRLYWYRQTLGQGPEFLTYFQNEAQLEKSRLLSDRFSAERPKGSFSTLEIQRTEQGDSAMYLCASCDSSTDTQYFGPGTRLTVL.

This rearrangement joins TRBV7-9 to TRBJ2-7; 9 bases map to TRBD1. V dropped 9 bases and J dropped 5; count of bases not matched to a gene: 11. Germline V gene lookup returns CDR1 SEHNR and CDR2 FQNEAQ (reference sequence). This CDR3 is 14 amino acids long. This CDR3 is CARDSRTGADEQYF. In DNA form, the CDR3 reads TGTGCCAGGGACTCTAGGACAGGGGCCGACGAGCAGTACTTC.

The chain joins TRBV27 to TRBJ2-1; D is undetermined. The CDR3 has 13 residues. Germline V gene data show CDR1 as MNHEY and CDR2 as SMNVEV (reference sequence). The germline V and J ends were trimmed by 6 bases and 2 bases, with 8 bases remaining between them. The CDR3 nucleotides read TGTGCCAGCAGCGCTACAGCCTACAATGAGCAGTTCTTC. Protein sequence: CASSATAYNEQFF.

The chain carries TRBV13 and TRBJ1-1, with D tentatively TRBD1 (5 bases). Deletions cut 8 bases from V and 8 bases from J, with 15 bases between. The CDR3 consists of 12 residues. Germline-derived CDR1 and CDR2 are PRHDT and FYEKMQ (reference sequence). The CDR3 coding sequence is TGTGCCAGCGAGCGGGGCCGCGGAGAAGCTTTCTTT. Residues: CASERGRGEAFF.

This clone was counted only a few times. The chain uses TRBV30 and TRBJ2-7; TRBD2 is a possible D gene (5 bases). Between the trimmed V and J ends, which lost 4 bases and 2 bases, there was a span of 9 bases. From germline, CDR1 is GTSNPN and CDR2 SVGIG (reference sequence). This CDR3 contains 12 residues. The CDR3 sequence is CAWNSVPYEQYF. The CDR3 DNA is TGTGCCTGGAATAGCGTTCCCTACGAGCAGTACTTC.

The chain employs TRBV7-7 and TRBJ2-5; 9 bases are a match to TRBD2. J was trimmed by 2 bases and V by 5 bases; bases with no gene match: 6. From germline, CDR1 is SSHAT and CDR2 FNYEAQ (reference sequence). The CDR3 length is 15 residues. The CDR3 loop reads CASSQGLAGQETQYF. CDR3 sequence (DNA): TGTGCCAGCAGCCAGGGACTAGCAGGACAAGAGACCCAGTACTTC.

This clone has a handful of counts. The chain uses TRBV28 and TRBJ2-3, with TRBD1 as a possible D gene (6 bases). Germline lookup yields CDR1 MDHEN and CDR2 SYDVKM. The CDR3 sequence is 15 residues long. Trimming removed 5 bases from V and 2 bases from J, with 14 bases in between. For the CDR3, the DNA is TGTGCCAGCAGTGGCGCAGGGGCTTACACAGATACGCAGTATTTT. Protein product: CASSGAGAYTDTQYF.

J is TRBJ2-5 and V is TRBV5-1; D remains unclear. This CDR3 has 13 residues. The V gene lost 2 bases and the J gene lost 5 bases, with 10 bases spanning the gap. The germline V gene has CDR1 SGHRS and CDR2 YFSETQ. The CDR3 DNA is TGCGCCAGCAGCTTTCCCGAAGCGGAGACCCAGTACTTC. The encoded protein is CASSFPEAETQYF. The complete variable domain, with remaining parts taken from reference TRBV5-1 and TRBJ2-5, reads KAGVTQTPRYLIKTRGQQVTLSCSPISGHRSVSWYQQTPGQGLQFLFEYFSETQRNKGNFPGRFSGRQFSNSRSEMNVSTLELGDSALYLCASSFPEAETQYFGPGTRLLVL.

The chain recombines TRBV30 with TRBJ2-7; TRBD1 matches at 8 bases. Losses at the gene ends were 6 bases for V and 1 base for J; bases not matched to a gene: 5. In germline, CDR1 is GTSNPN, CDR2 SVGIG (reference sequence). The CDR3 is 13 residues long. The CDR3 coding sequence is TGTGCCTGCTACGGACAGGGTTCCTACGAGCAGTACTTC. The encoded protein is CACYGQGSYEQYF.

This clone occurred once. The chain joins TRBV29-1 to TRBJ1-1; tentative D call: TRBD1 (5 bases). Trimming took off 6 bases at V and 1 base at J, with 15 bases between the two ends. The CDR3 length is 14 residues. In germline, CDR1 is SQVTM, CDR2 ANQGSEA. CDR3 sequence (DNA): TGCAGCGTCGTCTATGGCAGGGCGAACACTGAAGCTTTCTTT. Amino acid sequence: CSVVYGRANTEAFF.

V usage is TRBV10-1 and J usage is TRBJ1-5, with TRBD1 matching 8 bases. Losses at the gene ends were 6 bases for V and 6 bases for J; bases not matched to a gene: 10. There are 15 residues in the CDR3. The V gene's germline CDR1 is WNHNN and CDR2 SYGVQD (reference sequence). The CDR3: CASRERTGFGQPQHF. The DNA of the CDR3 is TGCGCCAGCAGGGAAAGGACAGGGTTTGGTCAGCCCCAGCATTTT.

V and J are TRBV19 and TRBJ2-3, with D perhaps TRBD1 (6 bases). This CDR3 is built from 15 residues. From germline, CDR1 is LNHDA and CDR2 SQIVND (reference sequence). V was shortened by 1 base and J by 5 bases, with 13 bases between the two germline ends. The chain's CDR3 is CASSIVQGVEDTQYF. Here the CDR3 DNA reads TGTGCCAGTAGTATAGTACAGGGAGTGGAAGATACGCAGTATTTT.

The rearrangement uses TRBV5-6 and TRBJ2-5, with 8 bases identical to TRBD2. The CDR3 sequence is 15 residues long. CDR1 is SGHDT and CDR2 is YYEEEE in the germline V gene. J gave up 2 bases and V 4 bases, and 7 bases lay outside the gene matches. The CDR3 loop reads CASSTGGGGQETQYF. The CDR3 DNA is TGTGCCAGCAGCACCGGAGGCGGGGGGCAAGAGACCCAGTACTTC.

The V and J genes are TRBV6-6 and TRBJ1-5, with a possible D match to TRBD1 (6 bases). Germline V CDR1 and CDR2: MNHNY, SVGAGI (reference sequence). Trimming left V 5 bases short and J 2 bases short, with 7 bases between. This CDR3 has 13 amino acids. The CDR3 nucleotides read TGTGCCAGCAGTAGACAGGGCAATCAGCCCCAGCATTTT. Translated, it gives CASSRQGNQPQHF.

This clone was recorded only once. CDR3 coding DNA: TGTGCCAGCAGCTCAGAGGGGACAGGGTCCACCTCTGGGGCCAACGTCCTGACTTTC. Protein: CASSSEGTGSTSGANVLTF. The chain links TRBV7-2 to TRBJ2-6, with 9 bases that match TRBD1. J gave up 0 bases and V 4 bases, and 10 bases lay outside the gene matches. Germline-derived CDR1 and CDR2 are SGHTA and FQGNSA. The CDR3 loop spans 19 amino acids.

The gene calls are TRBV28 and TRBJ2-7; TRBD2 might be the D (5 bases). There are 17 residues in the CDR3. The germline V gene encodes CDR1 MDHEN and CDR2 SYDVKM. Trimming removed 2 bases from V and 0 bases from J, with 17 bases in between. DNA of the CDR3: TGTGCCAGCAGTTTAAGCGGACCTCTATCTTTCTCCTACGAGCAGTACTTC. As protein: CASSLSGPLSFSYEQYF.

This chain connects TRBV5-1 to TRBJ2-7, with D maybe TRBD1 (5 bases). The CDR3 has 13 residues. Germline CDR1 is SGHRS and CDR2 is YFSETQ. V was cut by 4 bases and J by 0 bases, with 8 bases left in between. CDR3 sequence: CASSHGASYEQYF. The CDR3 DNA is TGCGCCAGCAGCCATGGGGCCTCCTACGAGCAGTACTTC.

This clone was seen only a few times. J is TRBJ1-5 and V is TRBV6-1; TRBD1 might be the D (6 bases). The germline CDR1 and CDR2 sequences are MNHNS and SASEGT. The CDR3 covers 14 residues. The germline V and J ends were trimmed by 3 bases and 0 bases, with 6 bases remaining between them. CDR3 amino acids: CASSDRGSNQPQHF. The CDR3 coding sequence is TGTGCCAGCAGTGACAGGGGTAGCAATCAGCCCCAGCATTTT.

This clone was seen just once. V usage is TRBV29-1 and J usage is TRBJ2-7; possibly TRBD2 for D (6 bases). Germline V gives CDR1 SQVTM, CDR2 ANQGSEA. The CDR3 spans 11 residues. V was pared by 4 bases and J by 6 bases, with 10 bases between. CDR3 residues: CSVGRGSEQYF. Written as DNA, the CDR3 is TGCAGCGTTGGACGGGGGAGCGAGCAGTACTTC.